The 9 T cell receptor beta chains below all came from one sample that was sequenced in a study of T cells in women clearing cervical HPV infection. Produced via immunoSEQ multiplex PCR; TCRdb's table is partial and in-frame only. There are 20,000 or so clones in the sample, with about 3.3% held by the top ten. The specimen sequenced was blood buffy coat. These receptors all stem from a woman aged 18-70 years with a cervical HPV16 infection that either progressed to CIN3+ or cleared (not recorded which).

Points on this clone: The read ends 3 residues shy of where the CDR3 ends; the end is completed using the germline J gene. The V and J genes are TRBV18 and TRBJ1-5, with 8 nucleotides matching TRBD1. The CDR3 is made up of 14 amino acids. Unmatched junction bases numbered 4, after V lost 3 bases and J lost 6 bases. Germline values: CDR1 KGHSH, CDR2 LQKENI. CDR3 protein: CASSPGQGAQPQHF. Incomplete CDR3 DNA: TGTGCCAGCTCACCCGGACAGGGTGCTCAGCCC.

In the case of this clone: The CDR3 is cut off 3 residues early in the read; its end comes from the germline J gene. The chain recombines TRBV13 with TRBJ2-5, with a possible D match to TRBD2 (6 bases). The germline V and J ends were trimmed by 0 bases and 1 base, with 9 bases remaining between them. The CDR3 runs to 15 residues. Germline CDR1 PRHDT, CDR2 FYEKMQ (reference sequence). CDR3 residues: CASSLGQGGQETQYF. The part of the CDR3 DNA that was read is TGTGCCAGCAGCTTAGGTCAGGGAGGCCAAGAGACC.

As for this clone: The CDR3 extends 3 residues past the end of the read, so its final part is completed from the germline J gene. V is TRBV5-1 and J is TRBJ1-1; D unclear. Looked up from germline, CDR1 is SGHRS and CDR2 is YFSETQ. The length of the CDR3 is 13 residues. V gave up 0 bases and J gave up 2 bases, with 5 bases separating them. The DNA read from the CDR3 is TGCGCCAGCAGCTTGGCCTCTAACACTGAA. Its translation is CASSLASNTE. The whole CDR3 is CASSLASNTEAFF.

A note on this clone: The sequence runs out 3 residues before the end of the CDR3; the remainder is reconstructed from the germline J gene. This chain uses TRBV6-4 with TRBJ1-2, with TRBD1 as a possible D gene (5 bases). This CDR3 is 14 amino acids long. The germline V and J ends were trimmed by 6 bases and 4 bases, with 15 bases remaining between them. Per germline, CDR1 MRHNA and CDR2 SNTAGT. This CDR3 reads CASRQDSYSYGYTF. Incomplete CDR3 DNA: TGTGCCAGCAGACAGGATAGCTATAGCTATGGC.

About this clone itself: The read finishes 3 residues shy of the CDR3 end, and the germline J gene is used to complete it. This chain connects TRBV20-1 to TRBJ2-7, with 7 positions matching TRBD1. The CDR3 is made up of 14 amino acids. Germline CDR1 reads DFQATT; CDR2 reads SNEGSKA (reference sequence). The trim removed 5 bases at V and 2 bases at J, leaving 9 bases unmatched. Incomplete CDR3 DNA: TGCAGTGCTCCGGACAGGAAGAAGGCCTACGAG. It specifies CSAPDRKKAYE. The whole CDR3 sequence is CSAPDRKKAYEQYF.

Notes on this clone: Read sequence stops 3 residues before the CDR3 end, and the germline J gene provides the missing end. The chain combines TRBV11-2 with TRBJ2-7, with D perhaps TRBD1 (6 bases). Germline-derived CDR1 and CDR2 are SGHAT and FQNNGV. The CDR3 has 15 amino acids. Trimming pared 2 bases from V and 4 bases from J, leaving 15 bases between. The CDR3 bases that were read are TGTGCCAGCAGCTTACTGGGGCAGGGGCTTTACGAG. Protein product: CASSLLGQGLYE. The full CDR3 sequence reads CASSLLGQGLYEQYF.

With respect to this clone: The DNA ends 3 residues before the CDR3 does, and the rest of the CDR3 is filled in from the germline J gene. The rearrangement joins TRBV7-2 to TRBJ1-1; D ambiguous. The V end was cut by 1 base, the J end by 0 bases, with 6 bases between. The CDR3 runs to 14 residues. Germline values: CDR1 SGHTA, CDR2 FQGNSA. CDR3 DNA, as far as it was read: TGTGCCAGCAGCTTAGACTATTTGAACACTGAA. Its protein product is CASSLDYLNTE. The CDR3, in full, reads CASSLDYLNTEAFF.

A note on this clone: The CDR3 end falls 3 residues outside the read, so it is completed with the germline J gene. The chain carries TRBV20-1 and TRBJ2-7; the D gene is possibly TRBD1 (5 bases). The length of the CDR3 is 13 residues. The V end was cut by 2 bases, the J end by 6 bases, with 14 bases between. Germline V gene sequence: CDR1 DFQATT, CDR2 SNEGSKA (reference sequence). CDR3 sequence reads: CSARSIPGSEQYF. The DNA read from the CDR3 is TGCAGTGCTAGATCCATTCCAGGGTCCGAG.

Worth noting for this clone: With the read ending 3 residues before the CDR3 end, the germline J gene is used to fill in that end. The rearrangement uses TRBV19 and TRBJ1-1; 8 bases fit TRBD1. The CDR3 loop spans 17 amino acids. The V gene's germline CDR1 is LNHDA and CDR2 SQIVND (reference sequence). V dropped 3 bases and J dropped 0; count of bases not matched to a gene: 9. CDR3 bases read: TGTGCCAGTAGTATGACGACCGGACAGGGAATGAACACTGAA. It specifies CASSMTTGQGMNTE. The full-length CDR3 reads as CASSMTTGQGMNTEAFF.